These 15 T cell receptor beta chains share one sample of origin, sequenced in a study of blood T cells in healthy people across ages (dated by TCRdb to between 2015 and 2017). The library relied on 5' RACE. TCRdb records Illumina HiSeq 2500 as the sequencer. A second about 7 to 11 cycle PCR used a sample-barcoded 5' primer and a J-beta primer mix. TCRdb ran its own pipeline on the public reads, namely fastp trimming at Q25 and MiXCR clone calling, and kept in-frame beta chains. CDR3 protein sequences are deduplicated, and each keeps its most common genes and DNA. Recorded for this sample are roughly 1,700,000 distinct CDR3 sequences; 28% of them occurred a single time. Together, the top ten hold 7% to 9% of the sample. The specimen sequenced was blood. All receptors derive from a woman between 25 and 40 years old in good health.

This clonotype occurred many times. The CDR3 region is CASSVGDGYTF. CDR3 DNA: TGTGCCAGCAGCGTAGGGGATGGCTACACCTTC. The rearrangement links TRBV9 to TRBJ1-2; D is unresolved. The CDR3 covers 11 residues. The germline V gene has CDR1 SGDLS and CDR2 YYNGEE. V gave up 0 bases and J gave up 6 bases, with 3 bases separating them.

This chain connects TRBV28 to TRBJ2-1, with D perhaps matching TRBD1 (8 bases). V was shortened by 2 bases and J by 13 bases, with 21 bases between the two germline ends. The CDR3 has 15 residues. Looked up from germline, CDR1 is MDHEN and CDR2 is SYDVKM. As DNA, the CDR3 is TGTGCCAGCAGTTTAAGTACAGGGGGGGAGGAGACCCAGTTCTTC. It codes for CASSLSTGGEETQFF. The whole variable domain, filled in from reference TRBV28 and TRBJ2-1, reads DVKVTQSSRYLVKRTGEKVFLECVQDMDHENMFWYRQDPGLGLRLIYFSYDVKMKEKGDIPEGYSVSREKKERFSLILESASTNQTSMYLCASSLSTGGEETQFFGPGTRLTVL.

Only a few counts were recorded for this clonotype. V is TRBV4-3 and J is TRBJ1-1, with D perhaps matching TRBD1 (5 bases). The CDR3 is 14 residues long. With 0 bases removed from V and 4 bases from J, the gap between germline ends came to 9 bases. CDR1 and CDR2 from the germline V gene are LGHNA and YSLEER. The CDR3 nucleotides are TGCGCCAGCAGCCAAGATTCGGGGGGCACTGAAGCTTTCTTT. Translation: CASSQDSGGTEAFF.

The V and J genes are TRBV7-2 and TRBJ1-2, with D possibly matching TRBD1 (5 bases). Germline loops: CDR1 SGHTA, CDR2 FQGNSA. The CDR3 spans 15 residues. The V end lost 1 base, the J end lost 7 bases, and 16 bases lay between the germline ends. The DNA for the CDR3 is TGTGCCAGCAGCTTAGAGCCAGGGTCGGCCGGTGGCTACACCTTC. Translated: CASSLEPGSAGGYTF. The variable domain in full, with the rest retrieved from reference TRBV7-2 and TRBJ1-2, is GAGVSQSPSNKVTEKGKDVELRCDPISGHTALYWYRQSLGQGLEFLIYFQGNSAPDKSGLPSDRFSAERTGGSVSTLTIQRTQQEDSAVYLCASSLEPGSAGGYTFGSGTRLTVV.

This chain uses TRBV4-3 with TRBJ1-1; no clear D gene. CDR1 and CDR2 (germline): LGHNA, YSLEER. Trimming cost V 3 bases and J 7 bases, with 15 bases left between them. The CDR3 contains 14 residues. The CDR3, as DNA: TGCGCCAGCAGCCAGAGACCGCTACGCGGTGAAGCTTTCTTT. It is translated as CASSQRPLRGEAFF.

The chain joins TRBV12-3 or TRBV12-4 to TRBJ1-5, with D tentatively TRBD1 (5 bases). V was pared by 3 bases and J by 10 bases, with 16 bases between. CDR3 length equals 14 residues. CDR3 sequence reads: CASSFAGLRGPQHF. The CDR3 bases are TGTGCCAGCAGTTTTGCAGGGTTAAGAGGACCCCAGCATTTT.

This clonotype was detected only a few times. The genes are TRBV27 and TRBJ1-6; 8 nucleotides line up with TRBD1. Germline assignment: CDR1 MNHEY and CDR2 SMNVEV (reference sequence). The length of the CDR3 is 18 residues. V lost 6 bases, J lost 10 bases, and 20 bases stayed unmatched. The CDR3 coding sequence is TGTGCCAGCAGATGGAACGGACAGGGTCCGTCGTCAAGCTCACCCCTCCACTTT. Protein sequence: CASRWNGQGPSSSSPLHF.

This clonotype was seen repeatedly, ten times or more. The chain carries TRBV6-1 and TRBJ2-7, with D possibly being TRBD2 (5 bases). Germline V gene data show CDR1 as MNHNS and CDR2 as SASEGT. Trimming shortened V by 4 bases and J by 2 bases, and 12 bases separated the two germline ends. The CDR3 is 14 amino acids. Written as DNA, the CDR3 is TGTGCCAGCAGTGCGGAGGCAGCCACCTACGAGCAGTACTTC. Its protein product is CASSAEAATYEQYF.

Here the CDR3 reads CASSPGYGERSSYNEQFF. For the CDR3, the DNA is TGTGCCAGCAGCCCCGGGTACGGGGAGCGGTCCTCCTACAATGAGCAGTTCTTC. The rearrangement links TRBV5-6 to TRBJ2-1; D is possibly TRBD2 (5 bases). The CDR3 has 18 amino acids. Trimming removed 4 bases at V and 0 bases at J, with 20 bases between. The V gene's germline CDR1 is SGHDT and CDR2 YYEEEE.

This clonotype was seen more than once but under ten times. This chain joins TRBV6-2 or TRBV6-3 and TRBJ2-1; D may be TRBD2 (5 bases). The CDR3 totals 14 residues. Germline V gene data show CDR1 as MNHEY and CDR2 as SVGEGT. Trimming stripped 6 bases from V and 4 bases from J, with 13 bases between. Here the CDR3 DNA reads TGTGCCAGCAGCCACAGTAGCGAGTACAATGAGCAGTTCTTC. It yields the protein CASSHSSEYNEQFF.

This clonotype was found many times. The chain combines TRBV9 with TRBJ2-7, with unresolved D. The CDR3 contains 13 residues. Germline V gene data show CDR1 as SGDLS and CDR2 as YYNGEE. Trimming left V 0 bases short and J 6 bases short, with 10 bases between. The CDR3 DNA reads TGTGCCAGCAGCGTAGTTTTGGGTGGCGAGCAGTACTTC. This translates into CASSVVLGGEQYF.

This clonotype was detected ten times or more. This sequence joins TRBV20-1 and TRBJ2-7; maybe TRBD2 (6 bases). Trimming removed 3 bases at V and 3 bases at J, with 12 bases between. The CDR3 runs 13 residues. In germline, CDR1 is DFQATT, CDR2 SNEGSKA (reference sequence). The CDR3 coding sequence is TGCAGTGCTAGTCGGCTAGCGAGCTACGAGCAGTACTTC. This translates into CSASRLASYEQYF.

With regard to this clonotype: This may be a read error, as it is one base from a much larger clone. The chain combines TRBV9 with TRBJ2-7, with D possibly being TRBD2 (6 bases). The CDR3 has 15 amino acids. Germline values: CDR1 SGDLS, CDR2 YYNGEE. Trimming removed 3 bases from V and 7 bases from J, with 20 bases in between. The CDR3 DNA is TGTGCCAGCAGCGCTAGGGTCCGGGGGTTCGATGAGCAGTACTTC. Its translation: CASSARVRGFDEQYF. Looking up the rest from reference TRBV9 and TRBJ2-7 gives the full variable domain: DSGVTQTPKHLITATGQRVTLRCSPRSGDLSVYWYQQSLDQGLQFLIQYYNGEERAKGNILERFSAQQFPDLHSELNLSSLELGDSALYFCASSARVRGFDEQYFGPGTRLTVT.

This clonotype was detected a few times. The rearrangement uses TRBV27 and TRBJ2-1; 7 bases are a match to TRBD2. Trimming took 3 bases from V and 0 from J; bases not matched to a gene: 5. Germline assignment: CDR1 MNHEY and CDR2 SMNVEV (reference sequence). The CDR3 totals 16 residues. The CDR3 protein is CASSLEAGSSYNEQFF. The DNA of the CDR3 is TGTGCCAGCAGTTTGGAAGCGGGAAGCTCCTACAATGAGCAGTTCTTC.

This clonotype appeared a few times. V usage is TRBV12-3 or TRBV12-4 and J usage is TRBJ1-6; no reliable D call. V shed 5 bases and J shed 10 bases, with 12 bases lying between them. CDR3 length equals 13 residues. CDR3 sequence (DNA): TGTGCCAGCAGTCCCCCAAGTAGGTCACCCCTCCACTTT. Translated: CASSPPSRSPLHF.